The 29 T cell receptor beta chains listed next were all sequenced from one sample in a study of T cell changes during pregnancy in multiple sclerosis. Method: immunoSEQ multiplex PCR; TCRdb's copy keeps in-frame clones and lacks some. The sample lists 25,000 to 35,000 clones, more than 80% seen once, with around 6% in the top ten. The sample consisted of CD8+ T cells from peripheral blood mononuclear cells, taken before pregnancy. The origin of the receptors is a female donor with multiple sclerosis, enrolled in a pregnancy study.

The rearrangement joins TRBV7-2 to TRBJ2-7, with unresolved D. The CDR3 is made up of 14 amino acids. V lost 1 base, J lost 5 bases, and 12 bases lay in between. Germline CDR1 and CDR2: SGHTA and FQGNSA. CDR3 DNA sequence: TGTGCCAGCAGCTTAGGAGGTTCTGGCGACGAGCAGTACTTC. Translated: CASSLGGSGDEQYF.

V is TRBV11-2 and J is TRBJ2-1; no firm D call. Germline V gives CDR1 SGHAT, CDR2 FQNNGV. The CDR3 spans 15 residues. The V gene lost 1 base and the J gene lost 8 bases, with 15 bases spanning the gap. CDR3 DNA: TGTGCCAGCAGCTTAGTCAGGTATTTGGGCGATGAGCAGTTCTTC. It codes for CASSLVRYLGDEQFF. Looking up the rest from reference TRBV11-2 and TRBJ2-1 gives the full variable domain: EAGVAQSPRYKIIEKRQSVAFWCNPISGHATLYWYQQILGQGPKLLIQFQNNGVVDDSQLPKDRFSAERLKGVDSTLKIQPAKLEDSAVYLCASSLVRYLGDEQFFGPGTRLTVL.

The V call is TRBV19, the J call TRBJ2-3, with TRBD2 identical over 8 bases. The CDR3 covers 16 residues. Germline V CDR1 and CDR2: LNHDA, SQIVND (reference sequence). With 1 base clipped from V and 3 bases from J, the junction kept 6 bases outside the gene matches. CDR3 DNA: TGTGCCAGTAGTATAGGGCTAGCGGGTTCTACAGATACGCAGTATTTT. It is translated as CASSIGLAGSTDTQYF.

V and J are TRBV19 and TRBJ1-3; TRBD1 is a possible D gene (6 bases). The length of the CDR3 is 17 residues. V was clipped by 6 bases and J by 8 bases, with 26 bases between them. CDR1 is LNHDA, CDR2 SQIVND, per germline (reference sequence). Here the CDR3 DNA reads TGTGCCAGTAGATTATCCACAAGCAGGGGAGCCCGCGACACCATATATTTT. Translating it yields CASRLSTSRGARDTIYF.

The rearrangement links TRBV6-5 to TRBJ2-1, with 12 bases lining up with TRBD2. Germline assignment: CDR1 MNHEY and CDR2 SVGAGI. V trimming: 6 bases; J trimming: 4 bases; junction bases outside the gene matches: 4. The length of the CDR3 is 15 residues. This CDR3 is CASSRTSGDYNEQFF. The DNA for the CDR3 is TGTGCCAGCAGCCGGACTAGCGGGGATTACAATGAGCAGTTCTTC.

The chain employs TRBV6-1 and TRBJ2-3, with a possible D match to TRBD2 (6 bases). V was cut by 3 bases and J by 4 bases, with 17 bases left in between. The V gene's germline CDR1 is MNHNS and CDR2 SASEGT. This CDR3 is built from 16 residues. The CDR3: CASSERGPSSADTQYF. The CDR3 DNA sequence: TGTGCCAGCAGTGAGCGGGGCCCGTCTTCGGCAGATACGCAGTATTTT.

The chain carries TRBV4-1 and TRBJ1-3; D is unclear. V lost 0 bases and J 1 base, leaving 7 bases between the germline ends. The CDR3 loop spans 15 amino acids. From germline, CDR1 is MGHRA and CDR2 YSYEKL. The CDR3 is CASSQEAHSGNTIYF. CDR3 bases: TGCGCCAGCAGCCAAGAAGCCCATTCTGGAAACACCATATATTTT.

The chain employs TRBV19 and TRBJ1-5, with 11 nucleotides matching TRBD1. The CDR3 runs to 16 residues. Germline V CDR1 and CDR2: LNHDA, SQIVND (reference sequence). With V trimmed by 5 bases and J by 1 base, 4 bases remained unmatched. CDR3 loop: CASSLRDRGSNQPQHF. CDR3 bases: TGTGCCAGTAGTCTCAGGGACAGGGGGAGCAATCAGCCCCAGCATTTT.

The CDR3 DNA follows: TGTGCCAGCAGTGAGGGGGGGGCTGGATACGAGCAGTACTTC. Protein: CASSEGGAGYEQYF. The gene calls are TRBV6-1 and TRBJ2-7, with a weak D call TRBD2 (7 bases). This CDR3 region has 14 residues. Germline V gene sequence: CDR1 MNHNS, CDR2 SASEGT. V gave up 3 bases and J gave up 4 bases, with 13 bases separating them.

This chain uses TRBV7-9 with TRBJ1-1; maybe TRBD1 (6 bases). From germline, CDR1 is SEHNR and CDR2 FQNEAQ (reference sequence). CDR3 size: 15 residues. The V end was cut by 8 bases, the J end by 6 bases, with 22 bases between. The CDR3, as DNA: TGTGCCAGCCGGAGGGAGGGAGGGGGGGGTCCTGAAGCTTTCTTT. This codes for CASRREGGGGPEAFF.

The V call is TRBV7-8, the J call TRBJ2-7, with TRBD2 matching over 11 bases. Germline-derived CDR1 and CDR2 are SGHVS and FQNEAQ. The trim removed 1 base at V and 3 bases at J, leaving 5 bases unmatched. This CDR3 is 16 amino acids long. CDR3 amino acids: CASSLEGGLAVYEQYF. The CDR3 region has the DNA TGTGCCAGCAGCTTAGAGGGGGGACTAGCGGTCTACGAGCAGTACTTC.

This clone was seen only a few times. This chain uses TRBV5-1 with TRBJ1-1; D might be TRBD1 (5 bases). V dropped 0 bases and J dropped 8 bases, with 8 bases sitting between them. The length of the CDR3 is 12 residues. The germline CDR1 and CDR2 sequences are SGHRS and YFSETQ. CDR3 region: CASSLAGGEAFF. As DNA, the CDR3 is TGCGCCAGCAGCTTGGCCGGGGGGGAAGCTTTCTTT.

The chain couples TRBV13 to TRBJ2-1; 10 nucleotides agree with TRBD1. CDR3 length: 15 amino acids. Germline V lookup: CDR1 PRHDT, CDR2 FYEKMQ (reference sequence). Unmatched junction bases numbered 2, after V lost 0 bases and J lost 6 bases. The chain's CDR3 is CASSLGGQGINEQFF. The CDR3 nucleotides are TGTGCCAGCAGCTTAGGGGGACAGGGGATCAATGAGCAGTTCTTC.

The rearrangement uses TRBV19 and TRBJ2-7, with TRBD1 identical over 8 bases. Germline CDR1 is LNHDA and CDR2 is SQIVND (reference sequence). J lost 4 bases, V lost 2 bases, and 7 bases had no gene match. The CDR3 is 15 residues long. CDR3 in DNA: TGTGCCAGTAGTATATACGGGACAGGCGATTACGAGCAGTACTTC. Encoded protein: CASSIYGTGDYEQYF.

This clone appeared a single time. This rearrangement joins TRBV29-1 to TRBJ2-1; 10 bases are shared with TRBD2. Trimming at V came to 6 bases and at J to 5 bases, leaving 7 bases not matched to a gene. The CDR3 sequence is 14 residues long. Germline CDR1 SQVTM, CDR2 ANQGSEA. The CDR3 DNA sequence: TGCAGCGTGGATAGCGGGAGGAACAACAATGAGCAGTTCTTC. Amino acid sequence: CSVDSGRNNNEQFF.

V is TRBV28 and J is TRBJ2-7; 8 nucleotides agree with TRBD2. Germline loops: CDR1 MDHEN, CDR2 SYDVKM. V shed 6 bases and J 4 bases; nucleotides not matched to a gene: 5. This CDR3 is 13 amino acids long. In DNA, the CDR3 is TGTGCCAGCAGATCCGGGGGGGTATACGAGCAGTACTTC. This encodes CASRSGGVYEQYF.

This clone has only one observation. The chain is built from TRBV7-6 and TRBJ2-5, with 8 nucleotides matching TRBD2. J lost 1 base, V lost 5 bases, and 6 bases had no gene match. Germline CDR1 is SGHVS and CDR2 is FNYEAQ. The CDR3 totals 15 residues. This chain's CDR3 is CASSGLAGLQETQYF. The DNA for the CDR3 is TGTGCCAGCAGCGGATTAGCGGGGCTCCAAGAGACCCAGTACTTC.

The chain has TRBV6-5 and TRBJ2-1, with 14 bases identical to TRBD2. The CDR3 sequence is 15 residues long. The V gene's germline CDR1 is MNHEY and CDR2 SVGAGI. Unmatched junction bases numbered 2, after V lost 5 bases and J lost 5 bases. Here the CDR3 reads CASSRLAGGNNEQFF. CDR3 sequence (DNA): TGTGCCAGCAGTCGACTAGCGGGGGGGAACAATGAGCAGTTCTTC.

The chain couples TRBV14 to TRBJ2-2; D uncertain. Germline CDR1 reads SGHDN; CDR2 reads FVKESK. The CDR3 sequence is 15 residues long. Trimming took off 6 bases at V and 2 bases at J, with 13 bases between the two ends. The CDR3 DNA sequence: TGTGCCAGCAGAGTGGGCTCCTATAACACCGGGGAGCTGTTTTTT. This translates into CASRVGSYNTGELFF.

This clone was recorded only once. The chain carries TRBV4-1 and TRBJ2-7; 10 positions agree with TRBD2. The germline gives CDR1 MGHRA, CDR2 YSYEKL. V lost 0 bases and J lost 5; bases outside the gene matches: 4. The CDR3 runs to 15 residues. The CDR3 DNA is TGCGCCAGCAGCCAAGATCGGCTAGCGGGAGACGAGCAGTACTTC. Translation gives CASSQDRLAGDEQYF.

The rearrangement uses TRBV9 and TRBJ2-1; TRBD1 agrees at 10 bases. V lost 4 bases and J lost 12; bases outside the gene matches: 13. Germline lookup yields CDR1 SGDLS and CDR2 YYNGEE. The CDR3 extends over 15 amino acids. The CDR3 nucleotides read TGTGCCAGCAGCAGATCCGGGACAGGGGTGGTCGGGCAGTTCTTC. Protein: CASSRSGTGVVGQFF.

This sequence joins TRBV6-4 and TRBJ2-7; the D gene is possibly TRBD2 (5 bases). V shed 4 bases and J shed 2 bases, with 12 bases lying between them. The CDR3 contains 14 residues. Germline lookup yields CDR1 MRHNA and CDR2 SNTAGT. CDR3 coding DNA: TGTGCCAGCAGTGGGCGCGGGTTTCCCTACGAGCAGTACTTC. Translation: CASSGRGFPYEQYF.

The chain carries TRBV7-9 and TRBJ2-7, with a possible D match to TRBD2 (5 bases). There are 15 residues in the CDR3. Germline V gives CDR1 SEHNR, CDR2 FQNEAQ (reference sequence). The V end lost 5 bases, the J end lost 2 bases, and 16 bases lay between the germline ends. CDR3 in amino acids: CASSLPNSGAYEQYF. CDR3 nucleotides: TGTGCCAGCAGCCTACCAAACTCCGGGGCCTACGAGCAGTACTTC. Filled out from reference TRBV7-9 and TRBJ2-7, the complete variable domain reads DTGVSQNPRHKITKRGQNVTFRCDPISEHNRLYWYRQTLGQGPEFLTYFQNEAQLEKSRLLSDRFSAERPKGSFSTLEIQRTEQGDSAMYLCASSLPNSGAYEQYFGPGTRLTVT.

The rearrangement links TRBV27 to TRBJ2-7; TRBD2 matches at 8 bases. The V and J ends lost 4 bases and 3 bases, in that order; junction bases with no gene match: 8. The CDR3 has 15 residues. Germline V gene lookup returns CDR1 MNHEY and CDR2 SMNVEV (reference sequence). CDR3 sequence reads: CASSYHREGRYEQYF. The CDR3 bases are TGTGCCAGCAGTTACCATCGGGAGGGCCGCTACGAGCAGTACTTC.

The V call is TRBV5-1, the J call TRBJ2-2; weak D call: TRBD2 (5 bases). This CDR3 spans 17 amino acids. V was pared by 3 bases and J by 4 bases, with 19 bases between. The germline V gene encodes CDR1 SGHRS and CDR2 YFSETQ. The CDR3 sequence: CASSSGSSPKGTGELFF. DNA for the CDR3: TGCGCCAGCAGCTCGGGAAGTTCTCCGAAGGGCACCGGGGAGCTGTTTTTT. The variable domain in full, completed from reference TRBV5-1 and TRBJ2-2, reads KAGVTQTPRYLIKTRGQQVTLSCSPISGHRSVSWYQQTPGQGLQFLFEYFSETQRNKGNFPGRFSGRQFSNSRSEMNVSTLELGDSALYLCASSSGSSPKGTGELFFGEGSRLTVL.

The chain links TRBV27 to TRBJ2-7, with TRBD1 identical over 10 bases. Trimming cost V 5 bases and J 2 bases; bases outside gene matches: 9. Germline CDR1 and CDR2: MNHEY and SMNVEV (reference sequence). This CDR3 has 16 amino acids. CDR3 coding DNA: TGTGCCAGCAGTCTTCTGACGACAGGGGGCCCCTACGAGCAGTACTTC. This encodes CASSLLTTGGPYEQYF.

The chain links TRBV4-1 to TRBJ2-7; TRBD2 matches at 9 bases. The CDR3 runs to 15 residues. J gave up 4 bases and V 0 bases, and 4 bases lay outside the gene matches. Germline CDR1 and CDR2: MGHRA and YSYEKL. CDR3 sequence: CASSQEAAGGYEQYF. CDR3 bases: TGCGCCAGCAGCCAAGAAGCAGCGGGGGGTTACGAGCAGTACTTC.

The chain has TRBV5-4 and TRBJ1-2, with D uncertain. Trimming took 2 bases from V and 8 from J, leaving 13 bases between them. CDR1 is SGHNT, CDR2 YYREEE, per germline (reference sequence). This CDR3 has 13 residues. CDR3 amino acids: CASSFWGGEGYTF. CDR3 in DNA: TGTGCCAGCAGCTTTTGGGGAGGCGAGGGCTACACCTTC.

The chain uses TRBV30 and TRBJ1-2, with 11 bases aligning to TRBD1. Unmatched junction bases numbered 12, after V lost 8 bases and J lost 7 bases. The CDR3 extends over 14 amino acids. Germline V lookup: CDR1 GTSNPN, CDR2 SVGIG (reference sequence). This CDR3 reads CAGKKDRGQGGYTF. CDR3 in DNA: TGTGCCGGGAAGAAGGACAGGGGGCAGGGTGGCTACACCTTC.